A selection of T cell receptor beta chains follows, all from one sample in a study of CD8 T cells in ankylosing spondylitis. TCRdb re-called the 5' RACE reads through MiXCR, storing one row per CDR3 protein. The table has about 64,000 distinct CDR3 sequences, under 7.5% seen once. The specimen sequenced was synovial fluid, either unsorted or a sorted T cell fraction (not recorded which). The receptors shown here come from a male donor with ankylosing spondylitis. Each CDR3 is given with its conserved first and last residue. D genes are given only for firm matches. Some rows have no size entry. The others give once, few or many, or a class for an expanded clone.

size: few
J: TRBJ2-7
V: TRBV6-1
D: TRBD1
DNA: TGTGCCAGCAGTCCAGACAGGGGGGACTACGAGCAGTACTTC
CDR3: CASSPDRGDYEQYF

size: NA
J: TRBJ2-1
V: TRBV5-1
D: TRBD2
DNA: TGCGCCAGCAGCTTTGAGCGGGAGTCACAGTTCTTC
CDR3: CASSFERESQFF

size: NA
J: TRBJ1-1
V: TRBV7-3
D: NA
DNA: TGTGCCAGCAGCCCCCAGGGGTTTTCGGACAACACTGAAGCTTTCTTT
CDR3: CASSPQGFSDNTEAFF

size: NA
J: TRBJ2-2
V: TRBV7-3
D: TRBD2
DNA: TGTGCCAGCAGCTTATTGGGGGGGAATTTGAACACCGGGGAGCTGTTTTTT
CDR3: CASSLLGGNLNTGELFF

size: many
J: TRBJ1-1
V: TRBV12-5
D: NA
DNA: TGTGCTAGTGGTTTGATGGGGAACACTGAAGCTTTCTTT
CDR3: CASGLMGNTEAFF

size: NA
J: TRBJ2-7
V: TRBV28
D: TRBD2
DNA: TGTGCCAGCAGTCAATGGGGAGGGACTATCTCCTACGAGCAGTACTTC
CDR3: CASSQWGGTISYEQYF

size: many
J: TRBJ2-7
V: TRBV10-3
D: NA
DNA: TGTGCCATCAGTGGGGGTTCTGTTGGTTACGAGCAGTACTTC
CDR3: CAISGGSVGYEQYF

size: many
J: TRBJ2-2
V: TRBV9
D: NA
DNA: TGTGCCAGCAGCGTAGCTTTGGGGGGCGCGAACACCGGGGAGCTGTTTTTT
CDR3: CASSVALGGANTGELFF

size: medium-sized
J: TRBJ2-1
V: TRBV6-5
D: TRBD2
DNA: TGTGCCAGCAGTTACTCGATTACGCTAGCGGGAGGAGAGCAGTTCTTC
CDR3: CASSYSITLAGGEQFF

size: NA
J: TRBJ1-6
V: TRBV30
D: NA
DNA: TGTGCCTGCAGGACGGTGATAAATTCACCCCTCCACTTT
CDR3: CACRTVINSPLHF

size: many
J: TRBJ1-5
V: TRBV27
D: NA
DNA: TGTGCCAGCAGTTTAATAGAGGGGGATCAGCCCCAGCATTTT
CDR3: CASSLIEGDQPQHF

size: many
J: TRBJ1-1
V: TRBV6-2/TRBV6-3
D: NA
DNA: TGTGCCAGCAGTTACAGGGCCGTCAGTGAAGCTTTCTTT
CDR3: CASSYRAVSEAFF

size: many
J: TRBJ1-2
V: TRBV7-2
D: TRBD1
DNA: TGTGCCAGCAGCTTAGAAGGGACAGGGTCTAGTGGCTACACCTTC
CDR3: CASSLEGTGSSGYTF

size: many
J: TRBJ2-1
V: TRBV15
D: NA
DNA: TGTGCCACCAGCAGAGATCCCGGATCTTCCTACAATGAGCAGTTCTTC
CDR3: CATSRDPGSSYNEQFF

size: NA
J: TRBJ2-5
V: TRBV11-2
D: TRBD2
DNA: TGTGCCAGCAGCTCGACCTTAGCGGGTCAAGAGACCCAGTACTTC
CDR3: CASSSTLAGQETQYF

size: many
J: TRBJ2-1
V: TRBV7-2
D: TRBD2
DNA: TGTGCCAGCAGCTTCCATAGCGGGCTACTCTACAATGAGCAGTTCTTC
CDR3: CASSFHSGLLYNEQFF

size: few
J: TRBJ1-1
V: TRBV12-3/TRBV12-4
D: NA
DNA: TGTGCCAGCAGTTGGAGTCAGGGGTCGGGGACTGAAGCTTTCTTT
CDR3: CASSWSQGSGTEAFF

size: many
J: TRBJ2-2
V: TRBV7-2
D: NA
DNA: TGTGCCAGCAGCTTGGCGGGATCCACCGGGGAGCTGTTTTTT
CDR3: CASSLAGSTGELFF

size: few
J: TRBJ2-1
V: TRBV11-2
D: NA
DNA: TGTGCCAGCAGCCCGGTGGGGGACTCCAATGAGCAGTTCTTC
CDR3: CASSPVGDSNEQFF

size: many
J: TRBJ1-2
V: TRBV15
D: NA
DNA: TGTGCCACCAGCGACTTAGGGGACGGAAACTATGGCTACACCTTC
CDR3: CATSDLGDGNYGYTF

size: many
J: TRBJ2-1
V: TRBV7-2
D: NA
DNA: TGTGCCAGCAGCTTAGGGCAGGGACGGTATAATGAGCAGTTCTTC
CDR3: CASSLGQGRYNEQFF

size: few
J: TRBJ1-6
V: TRBV9
D: NA
DNA: TGTGCCAGCAGCGTAGCAGAGGGGACCCCCCTCCACTTT
CDR3: CASSVAEGTPLHF

size: many
J: TRBJ2-1
V: TRBV20-1
D: TRBD2
DNA: TGCAGTGCCGGGGGGGGGAGGGCCTACAATGAGCAGTTCTTC
CDR3: CSAGGGRAYNEQFF